These 28 T cell receptor beta chains were all obtained from the same sample, sequenced in a study of T-cell reconstitution after alpha-beta-depleted transplantation in children (dated by TCRdb to about 2016). Library method: PCR. Sequencer: Illumina HiSeq 2500. TCR libraries were prepared with molecular barcoding, using unique molecular identifiers to normalize TCRbeta repertoire quantification. TCRdb trimmed the raw reads at Q25, called clones with MiXCR and kept productive beta chains. Entries are consolidated by CDR3 protein sequence, retaining the most common genes and DNA. The sample table lists hundreds of thousands of distinct CDR3 sequences, approximately 10% of them with a count of one. Roughly a quarter of the sample rests with the top ten. Per the publication, the treatment or condition label means: allogeneic hematopoietic cell transplantation with graft depleted of TCRalphabeta T cells and CD19 B cells.

The sample was peripheral blood, taken 180 days after TCRalphabeta/CD19-depleted stem cell transplant. The receptors shown here come from a male patient between 2 and 15 years old who had a stem cell transplant for chronic granulomatous disease, so the T cells may come from the graft donor.

CDR3 residues: CASSKRGSGGDTQYF. The DNA for the CDR3 is TGTGCCAGCTCGAAACGGGGTAGCGGGGGAGATACGCAGTATTTT. V is TRBV9 and J is TRBJ2-3; 9 bases match TRBD2. The germline gives CDR1 SGDLS, CDR2 YYNGEE. The CDR3 contains 15 residues. The V segment lost 7 bases and the J segment 5 bases; nucleotides outside the gene matches: 11. Filled out from reference TRBV9 and TRBJ2-3, the complete variable domain reads DSGVTQTPKHLITATGQRVTLRCSPRSGDLSVYWYQQSLDQGLQFLIQYYNGEERAKGNILERFSAQQFPDLHSELNLSSLELGDSALYFCASSKRGSGGDTQYFGPGTRLTVL.

Note on this clonotype: A much larger clone differs from this one at a single base, so this may be a read error. The chain employs TRBV5-1 and TRBJ2-1; D is undetermined. The CDR3 is 12 residues long. Germline CDR1 is SGHRS and CDR2 is YFSETQ. In nucleotides, the CDR3 is TGCACCAGCAGCCCGGTGGACAATGAGCAGTTCTTC. Protein product: CTSSPVDNEQFF.

This clonotype showed up just a few times. The chain employs TRBV2 and TRBJ2-7; D is perhaps TRBD1 or TRBD2 (5 bases each). This CDR3 is built from 14 residues. The V and J ends lost 6 bases and 0 bases respectively, with 12 bases between them. Germline CDR1 SNHLY, CDR2 FYNNEI. The CDR3 is CASRLLGPSYEQYF. CDR3 nucleotides: TGTGCCAGCAGACTACTGGGACCCTCCTACGAGCAGTACTTC.

This clonotype showed up many times. V is TRBV11-2 and J is TRBJ1-1, with D possibly matching TRBD1 (6 bases). The length of the CDR3 is 18 residues. Germline assignment: CDR1 SGHAT and CDR2 FQNNGV. The V and J ends lost 6 bases and 2 bases respectively, with 25 bases between them. CDR3 in DNA: TGTGCCAGCAGACTACTCGGGGTGGGGGCGGGGGGTAACACTGAAGCTTTCTTT. As protein: CASRLLGVGAGGNTEAFF.

This clonotype was counted ten times or more. The chain couples TRBV20-1 to TRBJ2-3; D call uncertain. The V end was cut by 4 bases, the J end by 1 base, with 9 bases between. The CDR3 is 13 residues long. Looked up from germline, CDR1 is DFQATT and CDR2 is SNEGSKA (reference sequence). The CDR3 DNA is TGCAGTGCTATGGACCCAGGCACAGATACGCAGTATTTT. Encoded protein: CSAMDPGTDTQYF.

This clonotype was seen repeatedly, ten times or more. The rearrangement joins TRBV6-1 to TRBJ2-5, with TRBD2 identical over 10 bases. Germline V gene sequence: CDR1 MNHNS, CDR2 SASEGT. V shed 5 bases and J 4 bases; nucleotides not matched to a gene: 4. The CDR3 spans 14 residues. For the CDR3, the DNA is TGTGCCAGCAGTAGACGGACTAGCGGAGAGACCCAGTACTTC. Protein product: CASSRRTSGETQYF.

This clonotype was recorded at least ten times. The chain is built from TRBV10-3 and TRBJ2-3; 7 positions agree with TRBD1. Losses at the gene ends were 10 bases for V and 3 bases for J; bases not matched to a gene: 13. In germline, CDR1 is ENHRY, CDR2 SYGVKD. This CDR3 has 15 residues. Here the CDR3 reads CASIQGLGRTDTQYF. DNA of the CDR3: TGTGCCAGCATACAGGGGTTGGGGCGGACAGATACGCAGTATTTT.

There are many counts of this clonotype. This chain uses TRBV5-1 with TRBJ2-2, with 9 bases lining up with TRBD1. CDR3 size: 16 residues. The J segment lost 6 bases and the V segment lost 0 bases, leaving 6 bases of the junction unmatched. Germline CDR1 is SGHRS and CDR2 is YFSETQ. The CDR3 DNA reads TGCGCCAGCAGCTTGGTTGGGACAGGGATTGCCGGGGAGCTGTTTTTT. Encoded protein: CASSLVGTGIAGELFF.

The table lists this clonotype with many counts. The CDR3 bases are TGTGCCAGCAGTTACTCGACATCACAGGGGTCCTACGAGCAGTACTTC. Its translation is CASSYSTSQGSYEQYF. The V and J genes are TRBV6-2 or TRBV6-3 and TRBJ2-7, with TRBD1 matching 7 bases. J lost 1 base, V lost 0 bases, and 6 bases had no gene match. CDR1 is MNHEY and CDR2 is SVGEGT in the germline V gene. The CDR3 contains 16 residues.

This clonotype was observed at least ten times. This chain uses TRBV12-3 or TRBV12-4 with TRBJ2-3; 7 nucleotides match TRBD2. The CDR3 runs to 16 residues. Trimming at V came to 6 bases and at J to 4 bases, leaving 13 bases not matched to a gene. DNA of the CDR3: TGTGCCAGCAGCTACAATGGACTAGAATTAGCAGATACGCAGTATTTT. Its protein is CASSYNGLELADTQYF.

This chain links TRBV12-3 or TRBV12-4 with TRBJ2-7; TRBD2 aligns across 9 bases. J was trimmed by 6 bases and V by 3 bases; bases with no gene match: 9. The CDR3 contains 15 residues. CDR3 DNA: TGTGCCAGCAGTTTGGGGCTAGCGGGAAACCTCGAGCAGTACTTC. This codes for CASSLGLAGNLEQYF.

This clonotype was seen ten or more times. This sequence joins TRBV29-1 and TRBJ2-5; perhaps TRBD1 as D (6 bases). The CDR3 length is 15 residues. Germline-derived CDR1 and CDR2 are SQVTM and ANQGSEA. The ends were cut back, 1 base at V and 3 bases at J, with 15 bases in the middle. CDR3 in DNA: TGCAGCGTTGAAGGAGCAGGGGCTACTAAAGAGACCCAGTACTTC. The encoded protein is CSVEGAGATKETQYF.

This clonotype was recorded many times. The genes are TRBV6-2 or TRBV6-3 and TRBJ1-1, with 7 bases that match TRBD1. The J segment lost 0 bases and the V segment lost 6 bases, leaving 16 bases of the junction unmatched. Germline V CDR1 and CDR2: MNHEY, SVGEGT. The CDR3 covers 18 residues. CDR3 protein: CASSSPGQSNAMNTEAFF. The CDR3 region has the DNA TGTGCCAGCAGCAGCCCGGGACAGTCAAATGCCATGAACACTGAAGCTTTCTTT.

This clonotype was seen many times. This chain's CDR3 is CASSTQGFNEKLFF. CDR3 sequence (DNA): TGTGCCAGCAGTACACAGGGTTTCAATGAAAAACTGTTTTTT. The chain uses TRBV6-1 and TRBJ1-4, with D maybe TRBD1 (6 bases). This CDR3 has 14 residues. V lost 5 bases to trimming and J lost 5 bases, with 12 bases between them. Germline CDR1 MNHNS, CDR2 SASEGT.

The table lists this clonotype with many counts. The chain combines TRBV28 with TRBJ2-3; D unresolved. V was shortened by 0 bases and J by 5 bases, with 6 bases between the two germline ends. The CDR3 has 13 amino acids. CDR1 and CDR2 from the germline V gene are MDHEN and SYDVKM. CDR3 sequence: CASSLWRRDTQYF. The CDR3, as DNA: TGTGCCAGCAGTTTATGGAGGCGAGATACGCAGTATTTT.

The V and J genes are TRBV15 and TRBJ2-6, with D maybe TRBD1 (6 bases). Germline values: CDR1 LNHNV, CDR2 YYDKDF (reference sequence). V lost 1 base, J lost 4 bases, and 23 bases lay in between. The CDR3 consists of 20 residues. CDR3 bases: TGTGCCACCAGCAGAGGATACCCCGGCACAGGGTTATCCGGGGCCAACGTCCTGACTTTC. Translation: CATSRGYPGTGLSGANVLTF.

This clonotype was found a few times. The J gene is TRBJ2-4, the V gene TRBV28; D remains unclear. CDR3 size: 13 residues. Trimming left V 1 base short and J 7 bases short, with 8 bases between. Per germline, CDR1 MDHEN and CDR2 SYDVKM. Here the CDR3 reads CASSLFGSNIQYF. CDR3 coding DNA: TGTGCCAGCAGTTTATTTGGAAGCAACATTCAGTACTTC. Using reference TRBV28 and TRBJ2-4 for the parts outside the CDR3, the full variable domain is DVKVTQSSRYLVKRTGEKVFLECVQDMDHENMFWYRQDPGLGLRLIYFSYDVKMKEKGDIPEGYSVSREKKERFSLILESASTNQTSMYLCASSLFGSNIQYFGAGTRLSVL.

As regards this clonotype: This may come from a read error, since a much larger clone is one base off. The chain has TRBV10-2 and TRBJ2-5; 7 bases are a match to TRBD2. Germline V gene data show CDR1 as WSHSY and CDR2 as SAAADI. The CDR3 loop spans 17 amino acids. V shed 10 bases, J shed 4 bases, and the junction held 21 bases outside the gene matches. The CDR3 nucleotides are TGCGCCAACAACCCGGGAAGACTAGCAGAGATCTTAGAGACCCAGTACTTC. Translation gives CANNPGRLAEILETQYF.

At least ten counts were recorded for this clonotype. The chain combines TRBV5-6 with TRBJ2-5, with TRBD1 matching over 9 bases. The V segment lost 7 bases and the J segment 5 bases; nucleotides outside the gene matches: 12. The germline V gene has CDR1 SGHDT and CDR2 YYEEEE. This CDR3 spans 15 amino acids. In DNA form, the CDR3 reads TGTGCCAGCTCAAATACAGGGGGCGGACGGGAGACCCAGTACTTC. Protein product: CASSNTGGGRETQYF.

Ten or more counts support this clonotype. This chain uses TRBV2 with TRBJ1-5; 7 nucleotides match TRBD1. The ends lost 2 bases at V and 8 bases at J; junction bases unmatched: 12. CDR1 and CDR2 from the germline V gene are SNHLY and FYNNEI. The CDR3 is 16 amino acids. The CDR3 spells CASSERVVAGGKPQHF. CDR3 DNA: TGTGCCAGCAGTGAACGGGTGGTGGCAGGGGGGAAGCCCCAGCATTTT. The full variable domain, with the rest looked up from reference TRBV2 and TRBJ1-5, is EPEVTQTPSHQVTQMGQEVILRCVPISNHLYFYWYRQILGQKVEFLVSFYNNEISEKSEIFDDQFSVERPDGSNFTLKIRSTKLEDSAMYFCASSERVVAGGKPQHFGDGTRLSIL.

This clonotype was observed many times. This sequence joins TRBV7-6 and TRBJ1-5, with TRBD1 identical over 9 bases. This CDR3 has 17 amino acids. CDR1 and CDR2 (germline): SGHVS, FNYEAQ. V gave up 5 bases and J gave up 5 bases; unmatched junction bases: 13. In DNA, the CDR3 is TGTGCCAGCAGCGCTACAGGGGGCAGCGGGGGGTATCAGCCCCAGCATTTT. This translates into CASSATGGSGGYQPQHF. Using reference TRBV7-6 and TRBJ1-5 for the parts outside the CDR3, the full variable domain is GAGVSQSPRYKVTKRGQDVALRCDPISGHVSLYWYRQALGQGPEFLTYFNYEAQQDKSGLPNDRFSAERPEGSISTLTIQRTEQRDSAMYRCASSATGGSGGYQPQHFGDGTRLSIL.

In this sample, this clonotype turned up many times. The chain carries TRBV20-1 and TRBJ1-4; D uncertain. Germline CDR1 reads DFQATT; CDR2 reads SNEGSKA (reference sequence). The CDR3 length is 13 residues. V lost 0 bases and J 2 bases, leaving 4 bases between the germline ends. The chain's CDR3 is CSARDLTNEKLFF. The CDR3 bases are TGCAGTGCTAGAGATCTTACTAATGAAAAACTGTTTTTT.

This clonotype appeared many times. V and J are TRBV29-1 and TRBJ2-1; TRBD1 aligns across 12 bases. CDR1 and CDR2 (germline): SQVTM, ANQGSEA. This CDR3 comprises 13 residues. V trimming: 8 bases; J trimming: 7 bases; junction bases outside the gene matches: 6. CDR3 nucleotide sequence: TGCAGCTTCGGGACAGGGGGCAAGAATGAGCAGTTCTTC. Amino acids: CSFGTGGKNEQFF.

This clonotype was seen ten or more times. CDR3 amino acids: CASSILVPHEQFF. In DNA, the CDR3 is TGTGCCAGCAGTATATTAGTCCCCCATGAGCAGTTCTTC. The gene calls are TRBV12-3 or TRBV12-4 and TRBJ2-1; no clear D. The CDR3 is 13 residues long. V lost 5 bases to trimming and J lost 8 bases, with 13 bases between them.

This clonotype was counted at least ten times. The rearrangement links TRBV20-1 to TRBJ2-1; D is possibly TRBD2 (6 bases). This CDR3 has 15 amino acids. Between the trimmed V and J ends, which lost 1 base and 6 bases, there was a span of 16 bases. Per germline, CDR1 DFQATT and CDR2 SNEGSKA (reference sequence). CDR3 coding DNA: TGCAGTGCTAGAGCGGGTGGGACTGGAGGCAATGAGCAGTTCTTC. This gives the protein CSARAGGTGGNEQFF.

At least ten counts were recorded for this clonotype. This chain joins TRBV28 and TRBJ2-4; TRBD2 agrees at 8 bases. The V gene's germline CDR1 is MDHEN and CDR2 SYDVKM. The ends lost 7 bases at V and 1 base at J; junction bases unmatched: 9. The CDR3 contains 16 residues. The CDR3 sequence: CASNIGRVWAKNIQYF. The CDR3 coding sequence is TGTGCCAGCAATATCGGGAGGGTCTGGGCCAAAAACATTCAGTACTTC.

V and J are TRBV27 and TRBJ2-1; the match to TRBD2 covers 9 bases. Germline-derived CDR1 and CDR2 are MNHEY and SMNVEV (reference sequence). The V and J ends lost 2 bases and 9 bases, in that order; junction bases with no gene match: 8. The CDR3 loop spans 15 amino acids. CDR3: CASSLPAGGMGEQFF. The CDR3 DNA reads as TGTGCCAGCAGTTTACCTGCGGGAGGGATGGGTGAGCAGTTCTTC.

This clonotype was observed many times. The gene calls are TRBV18 and TRBJ1-1; D unclear. Per germline, CDR1 KGHSH and CDR2 LQKENI. This CDR3 contains 13 residues. The V and J ends lost 3 bases and 1 base respectively, with 6 bases between them. The CDR3 loop reads CASSPLENTEAFF. In nucleotides, the CDR3 is TGTGCCAGCTCACCCTTGGAGAACACTGAAGCTTTCTTT.